This T cell receptor beta chain was sequenced for a study of technical replicates of blood from four donors. The assay was immunoSEQ multiplex PCR, and TCRdb's table has in-frame clones only and misses some. This table has fewer than 95,000 clones, roughly 90% appearing once. This receptor was obtained from a human donor in good health. What was sequenced was T cells isolated from PBMCs.

The CDR3 loop is CASSPTGASYEQYF. Here the CDR3 DNA reads TGTGCCAGCAGTCCGACAGGGGCGAGCTACGAGCAGTACTTC. This sequence joins TRBV6-5 and TRBJ2-7; 8 bases fit TRBD1. Germline lookup yields CDR1 MNHEY and CDR2 SVGAGI. The CDR3 has 14 residues. After removal of 5 bases from V and 3 bases from J, the junction contained 6 bases not matched to a gene.